These T cell receptor beta chains were read from a single sample in a study of human T cells and chemical hapten exposure. TCRdb fed the RACE reads into MiXCR, producing one record per CDR3 protein. The sample carries under 200,000 distinct CDR3 sequences, 25% to 35% recorded once. This material consisted of whole blood, taken in connection with sensitization to the hapten diphenylcyclopropenone (DPC). The receptor set was obtained from a woman aged 18-29 years with alopecia areata. Some clones in this sample may be carry-over from other donors' samples. The CDR3 runs from the conserved cysteine through the conserved F or W. A D gene is named only where the DNA matches it firmly. For some rows the clone size is stated as once, few or many, or as a class when expanded; others skip it.

d_call: TRBD1
cdr3_length: 16
j_call: TRBJ2-2
clone_size: -
v_call: TRBV9
cdr3_nt: TGTACCAGCAGCGTAAGAGGGGGACAGCCCGGGGGGGAGCTGTTTTTT
cdr3_aa: CTSSVRGGQPGGELFF

d_call: -
cdr3_length: 13
j_call: TRBJ2-6
clone_size: -
v_call: TRBV27
cdr3_nt: TGTGCCAGTAGTTTTGGGCCGGCCAACGTCCTGACTTTC
cdr3_aa: CASSFGPANVLTF

d_call: -
cdr3_length: 13
j_call: TRBJ2-1
clone_size: few
v_call: TRBV4-3
cdr3_nt: TGCGCCAGCAGCCAAGACTCCTCCACTGAGCAGTTCTTC
cdr3_aa: CASSQDSSTEQFF

d_call: -
cdr3_length: 14
j_call: TRBJ1-5
clone_size: few
v_call: TRBV5-1
cdr3_nt: TGCGCCAGCAGCTTGGCGCCAGGGAATCAGCCCCAGCATTTT
cdr3_aa: CASSLAPGNQPQHF

d_call: -
cdr3_length: 16
j_call: TRBJ1-4
clone_size: few
v_call: TRBV18
cdr3_nt: TGTGCCAGCTCACCAAAGAACGGCCTCGTTCGGGAAAAACTGTTTTTT
cdr3_aa: CASSPKNGLVREKLFF

d_call: -
cdr3_length: 15
j_call: TRBJ2-6
clone_size: -
v_call: TRBV6-1
cdr3_nt: TGTGCCAGCAGGGTGGGGGGCTCTGGGGCCAACGTCCTGACTTTC
cdr3_aa: CASRVGGSGANVLTF

d_call: TRBD2
cdr3_length: 15
j_call: TRBJ2-1
clone_size: few
v_call: TRBV14
cdr3_nt: TGTGCCAGCAGCCGGACTAGCGGGGCTTACAATGAGCAGTTCTTC
cdr3_aa: CASSRTSGAYNEQFF

d_call: TRBD1
cdr3_length: 17
j_call: TRBJ2-6
clone_size: -
v_call: TRBV5-1
cdr3_nt: TGCGCCAGCAAGAGGACAGGGGGGGCCTCTGGGGCCAACGTCCTGACTTTC
cdr3_aa: CASKRTGGASGANVLTF

d_call: -
cdr3_length: 14
j_call: TRBJ2-1
clone_size: few
v_call: TRBV4-2
cdr3_nt: TGTGCCAGCAGCCAAGAGTCCGTGATCAATGAGCAGTTCTTC
cdr3_aa: CASSQESVINEQFF

d_call: TRBD2
cdr3_length: 14
j_call: TRBJ2-2
clone_size: -
v_call: TRBV4-3
cdr3_nt: TGCGCCAGCAGCGAGGGAGGGATCACCGGGGAGCTGTTTTTT
cdr3_aa: CASSEGGITGELFF

d_call: TRBD1
cdr3_length: 15
j_call: TRBJ2-7
clone_size: few
v_call: TRBV6-2/TRBV6-3
cdr3_nt: TGTGCCAGCAGTATATCAGGGGGCGTCCTCTACGAGCAGTACTTC
cdr3_aa: CASSISGGVLYEQYF

d_call: -
cdr3_length: 15
j_call: TRBJ2-3
clone_size: many
v_call: TRBV18
cdr3_nt: TGTGCCAGCTCACCTTGGCCGAGTAGCACAGATACGCAGTATTTT
cdr3_aa: CASSPWPSSTDTQYF

d_call: TRBD2
cdr3_length: 15
j_call: TRBJ2-1
clone_size: -
v_call: TRBV9
cdr3_nt: TGTGCCAGCAGCGTTCAGAGCGGGGGGTACAATGAGCAGTTCTTC
cdr3_aa: CASSVQSGGYNEQFF

d_call: -
cdr3_length: 15
j_call: TRBJ2-7
clone_size: few
v_call: TRBV4-1
cdr3_nt: TGCGCCAGCAGCCAGAGACGGACAGTCTCCTACGAGCAGTACTTC
cdr3_aa: CASSQRRTVSYEQYF

d_call: -
cdr3_length: 11
j_call: TRBJ2-7
clone_size: few
v_call: TRBV28
cdr3_nt: TGTGCCAGCAGTTTACCCCACGAGCAGTACTTC
cdr3_aa: CASSLPHEQYF

d_call: TRBD1
cdr3_length: 14
j_call: TRBJ2-7
clone_size: -
v_call: TRBV7-2
cdr3_nt: TGTGCCAGCAGCCTTCGGGACAGAACCTACGAGCAGTACTTC
cdr3_aa: CASSLRDRTYEQYF

d_call: -
cdr3_length: 16
j_call: TRBJ1-5
clone_size: -
v_call: TRBV20-1
cdr3_nt: TGCAGTGCTAGAGCGGGAGGGTGGTACAGCAATCAGCCCCAGCATTTT
cdr3_aa: CSARAGGWYSNQPQHF